These 8 T cell receptor beta chains were all obtained from the same sample, sequenced in a study of chronic HIV infection and antiretroviral therapy. TCRdb called the 5' RACE reads again in MiXCR, with one record for every CDR3 protein. The table has some 37,000 distinct CDR3 sequences, 8.2% seen once. The specimen was peripheral blood. The receptors shown here come from an adult who had HIV and had not received antiretroviral therapy, or was an uninfected healthy control (not recorded which).

This clonotype was seen many times. The chain recombines TRBV20-1 with TRBJ2-1; either TRBD1 or TRBD2 may supply D (6 bases each). Trimming pared 1 base from V and 6 bases from J, leaving 16 bases between. The CDR3 loop spans 15 amino acids. Germline CDR1 reads DFQATT; CDR2 reads SNEGSKA (reference sequence). The CDR3 bases are TGCAGTGCTAGAGGTCCCGGGGGCTCCCTCAATGAGCAGTTCTTC. Its protein product is CSARGPGGSLNEQFF.

This clonotype occurred a few times. The chain combines TRBV6-5 with TRBJ2-7; D is undetermined. The CDR3 has 13 amino acids. From germline, CDR1 is MNHEY and CDR2 SVGAGI. V shed 10 bases and J shed 2 bases, with 15 bases lying between them. The CDR3 bases are TGTGCCACCCGCGCAGAAGGTACCTACGAGCAGTACTTC. Translated: CATRAEGTYEQYF.

The V and J genes are TRBV7-2 and TRBJ2-3; D possibly corresponds to TRBD2 (6 bases). The CDR3 contains 15 residues. The germline CDR1 and CDR2 sequences are SGHTA and FQGNSA. The V end was cut by 4 bases, the J end by 6 bases, with 17 bases between. The CDR3, as DNA: TGTGCCAGCAGCTGGGGCCGGCCTGGGAGGGATACGCAGTATTTT. Translating it yields CASSWGRPGRDTQYF.

The J gene is TRBJ1-5, the V gene TRBV28, with unresolved D. Germline loops: CDR1 MDHEN, CDR2 SYDVKM. With 4 bases removed from V and 0 bases from J, the gap between germline ends came to 4 bases. The CDR3 runs to 13 residues. CDR3 region: CASSYDSNQPQHF. CDR3 sequence (DNA): TGTGCCAGCAGTTACGATAGCAATCAGCCCCAGCATTTT.

In this sample, this clonotype turned up many times. The chain is built from TRBV6-1 and TRBJ1-5; TRBD1 matches at 7 bases. CDR1 is MNHNS, CDR2 SASEGT, per germline. There are 16 residues in the CDR3. V trimming: 2 bases; J trimming: 6 bases; junction bases outside the gene matches: 10. The CDR3 here is CASSERDSAGSQPQHF. The CDR3 DNA sequence: TGTGCCAGCAGTGAAAGGGACAGCGCAGGCAGTCAGCCCCAGCATTTT.

This clonotype has at least ten counts. CDR3 region: CAISAVQGVNSPLHF. The CDR3 region has the DNA TGTGCCATCAGTGCGGTACAGGGGGTCAATTCACCCCTCCACTTT. This chain uses TRBV10-3 with TRBJ1-6; 8 bases agree with TRBD1. The germline CDR1 and CDR2 sequences are ENHRY and SYGVKD. Trimming removed 4 bases from V and 7 bases from J; junction bases left unmatched: 6. The CDR3 spans 15 residues.

This chain uses TRBV29-1 with TRBJ2-5; 8 nucleotides match TRBD2. The CDR3 spans 13 residues. The ends lost 6 bases at V and 1 base at J; junction bases unmatched: 4. CDR1 and CDR2 from the germline V gene are SQVTM and ANQGSEA. CDR3 loop: CSVAGATQETQYF. In nucleotides, the CDR3 is TGCAGCGTAGCGGGGGCGACCCAAGAGACCCAGTACTTC.

This clonotype was detected only a few times. The V call is TRBV7-2, the J call TRBJ2-1, with 10 bases matching TRBD2. This CDR3 is built from 16 residues. The J segment lost 9 bases and the V segment lost 1 base, leaving 9 bases of the junction unmatched. Germline CDR1 SGHTA, CDR2 FQGNSA. CDR3 residues: CASSLDPAGGPGEQFF. In DNA, the CDR3 is TGTGCCAGCAGCTTAGATCCAGCGGGAGGGCCTGGTGAGCAGTTCTTC.